This T cell receptor (beta chain) was identified in a study of CD8+ T cells in alopecia areata. Study at large: Patients received oral tofacitinib, 5 to 10 mg twice daily, for moderate-to-severe alopecia areata. Notes on the study in general: Lesional scalp, notably in alopecia totalis/universalis, had clonality above that of normal scalp. Mouse data revealed clearer TCR sharing than patient data did, a gap possibly tied to HLA.

RNA extraction and reverse transcription yielded cDNA as sequencing template. The data were produced by immunoSEQ multiplex PCR, yet TCRdb's version contains in-frame clones alone and is incomplete. This sample carries about 180,000 clones, 59% of them seen once, and the ten largest clones take roughly 14%. Germline V lookup: CDR1 PRHDT, CDR2 FYEKMQ (reference sequence). This CDR3 is built from 14 residues. With 5 bases clipped from V and 2 bases from J, the junction kept 5 bases outside the gene matches. About this clone itself: Its antigen is as yet unknown.

The TCR originated in a human donor with alopecia areata. The rearrangement joins TRBV13 to TRBJ1-1; 7 bases map to TRBD1. The sequenced sample was CD4+ T cells sorted from blood, obtained at week 0. The CDR3: CASSRQGTNTEAFF. The CDR3 DNA is TGTGCCAGCAGCCGACAGGGAACCAACACTGAAGCTTTCTTT.